This T cell receptor (beta chain) was sequenced in a study of spatial heterogeneity in lung cancer. The wider study: Alpha-chain sequences were consistently detected in smaller numbers than beta-chain sequences.

Specified time point: sample taken at primary tumor resection. In each case, whole RNA from tumor, nontumor lung or frozen PBMC was sequenced unsorted. The donor population consisted of just over 70 patients with untreated, early-stage non-small cell lung cancer. This clonotype occurred many times. What it binds is not known. The study, taken as a whole, reports: Expanded tumor TCRs that were ubiquitous appeared in blood more at resection than follow-up.

A distinct unique molecular identifier was carried by each TCR cDNA molecule. TCRdb passed the 5' RACE reads through MiXCR, listing each CDR3 protein once. The sample holds approximately 90,000 distinct CDR3 sequences, around 8.6% seen once. Per germline, CDR1 MNHNS and CDR2 SASEGT. Unmatched junction bases numbered 1, after V lost 7 bases and J lost 6 bases. The CDR3 runs to 13 residues. The TCR sequence derives from a male donor with early-stage non-small cell lung cancer. The chain employs TRBV6-1 and TRBJ2-1; 12 bases fit TRBD2. Sequencing used PBMCs, obtained at surgery. The CDR3 nucleotides are TGTGCCAGCACTAGCGGGAGGGTCAATGAGCAGTTCTTC. This sequence encodes CASTSGRVNEQFF.